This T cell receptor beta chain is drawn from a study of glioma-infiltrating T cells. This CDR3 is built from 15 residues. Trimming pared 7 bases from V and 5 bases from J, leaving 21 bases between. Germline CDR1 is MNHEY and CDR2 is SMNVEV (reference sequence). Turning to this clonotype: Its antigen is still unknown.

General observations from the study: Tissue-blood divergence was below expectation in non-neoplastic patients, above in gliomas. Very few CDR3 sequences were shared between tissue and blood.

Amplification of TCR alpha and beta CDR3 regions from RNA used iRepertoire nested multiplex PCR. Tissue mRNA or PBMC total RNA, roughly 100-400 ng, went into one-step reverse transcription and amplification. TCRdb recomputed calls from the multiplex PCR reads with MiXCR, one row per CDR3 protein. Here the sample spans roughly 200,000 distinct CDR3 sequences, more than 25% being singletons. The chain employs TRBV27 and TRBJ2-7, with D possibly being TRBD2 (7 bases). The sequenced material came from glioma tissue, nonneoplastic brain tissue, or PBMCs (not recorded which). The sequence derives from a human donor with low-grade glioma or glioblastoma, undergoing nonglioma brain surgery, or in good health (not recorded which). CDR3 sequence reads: CASTPVGGGVDEQYF. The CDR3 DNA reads TGTGCCAGCACCCCAGTAGGGGGAGGGGTCGACGAGCAGTACTTC.